This T cell receptor beta chain derives from a study of T cell responses to AZD1222 COVID-19 vaccine. J gave up 4 bases and V 7 bases, and 14 bases lay outside the gene matches. This CDR3 comprises 17 residues. In germline, CDR1 is MDHEN, CDR2 SYDVKM. The data were produced by immunoSEQ multiplex PCR, yet TCRdb's version contains in-frame clones alone and is incomplete. This repertoire shows about 110,000 clones, more than 75% found once; its top ten account for 7% to 10%. The rearrangement links TRBV28 to TRBJ2-7; TRBD2 matches 12 bases. The source material was peripheral blood, sampled on day 0 of AZD1222 vaccination. This TCR was recovered from an adult in good health. The chain's CDR3 is CASNSYSLAGGEYEQYF. CDR3 DNA sequence: TGTGCCAGCAACTCCTACTCCCTAGCGGGAGGGGAATACGAGCAGTACTTC.